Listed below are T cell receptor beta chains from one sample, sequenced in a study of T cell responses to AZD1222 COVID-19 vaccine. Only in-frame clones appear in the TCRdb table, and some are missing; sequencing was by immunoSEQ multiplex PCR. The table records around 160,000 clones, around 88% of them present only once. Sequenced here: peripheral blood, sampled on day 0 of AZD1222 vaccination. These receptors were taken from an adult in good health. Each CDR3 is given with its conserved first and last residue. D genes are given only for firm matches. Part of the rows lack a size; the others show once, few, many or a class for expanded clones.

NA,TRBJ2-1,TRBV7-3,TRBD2,TGTGCCAGCAGCCCCACTTGGGGGGGGGACAATGAGCAGTTCTTC,CASSPTWGGDNEQFF
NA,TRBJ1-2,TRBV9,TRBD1,TGTGCCAGCAACCCCGGGACAGGGGATGGCTACACCTTC,CASNPGTGDGYTF
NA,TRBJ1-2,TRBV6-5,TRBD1,TGTGCCAGCAGTTTCGGACAGGGTGGGACAGGGAGCTTC,CASSFGQGGTGSF
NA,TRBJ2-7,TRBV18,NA,TGTGCCAGCTTCCCCGGGGTGGGTCCCTACGAGCAGTACTTC,CASFPGVGPYEQYF
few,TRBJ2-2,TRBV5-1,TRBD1,TGCGCCAGCAGCTCCGGTGGACAGGCCCTAAACACCGGGGAGCTGTTTTTT,CASSSGGQALNTGELFF
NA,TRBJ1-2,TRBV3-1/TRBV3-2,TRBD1,TGTGCCAGCAGCACCCGACAGGGCATGCACTATGGCTACACCTTC,CASSTRQGMHYGYTF
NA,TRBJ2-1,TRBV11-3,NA,TGTGCCAGCAGCTCCGACAATGAGCAGTTCTTC,CASSSDNEQFF
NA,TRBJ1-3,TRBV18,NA,TGTGCCAGCTCACCAGTCGGGTACTCTGGAAACACCATATATTTT,CASSPVGYSGNTIYF
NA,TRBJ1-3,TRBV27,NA,TGTGCCAGCAGTTTGGCGGGCGCTGGAAACACCATATATTTT,CASSLAGAGNTIYF
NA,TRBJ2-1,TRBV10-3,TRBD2,TGTGCCATCAGTGACGGACTAGCGGGGATCGATGAGCAGTTCTTC,CAISDGLAGIDEQFF
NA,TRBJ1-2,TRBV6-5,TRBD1,TGTGCCAGCAGTTTGACCCAGGGGGCGGGTGGCTACACCTTC,CASSLTQGAGGYTF
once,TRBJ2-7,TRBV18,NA,TGTGCCAGCTCACCGCCGGACAGAAAGTCCTACGAGCAGTACTTC,CASSPPDRKSYEQYF
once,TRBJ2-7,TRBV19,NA,TGTGCCAGTAGTACGAAGGCCTCCTACGAGCAGTACTTC,CASSTKASYEQYF
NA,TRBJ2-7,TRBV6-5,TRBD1,TGTGCCAGCAGTTACTCGGGACAGCCCTACGAGCAGTACTTC,CASSYSGQPYEQYF
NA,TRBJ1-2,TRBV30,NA,TGTGCCTGGAGTGTAAATTTTTACCTCTCGTCATTC,CAWSVNFYLSSF
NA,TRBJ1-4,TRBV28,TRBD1,TGTGCCAGCACCCTGACAGGGGTTAATGAAAAACTGTTTTTT,CASTLTGVNEKLFF
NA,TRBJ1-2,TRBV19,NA,TGTGCCAGTAGTATCGCAGGGCGCGTCAACTATGGCTACACCTTC,CASSIAGRVNYGYTF
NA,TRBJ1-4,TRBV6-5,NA,TGTGCCAGCAGAAAGACAACTAATGAAAAACTGTTTTTT,CASRKTTNEKLFF
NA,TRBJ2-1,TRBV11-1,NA,TGTGCCAGCAGCGCCCAAGGGAATGAGCAGTTCTTC,CASSAQGNEQFF
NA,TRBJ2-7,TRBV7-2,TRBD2,TGTGCCAGCAGCGCCGGACTAGCGGGGGGCTACGAGCAGTACTTC,CASSAGLAGGYEQYF
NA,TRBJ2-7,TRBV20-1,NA,TGCAGTGCTAGTACCGGACAATGGGACGAGCAGTACTTC,CSASTGQWDEQYF
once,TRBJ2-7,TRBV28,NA,TGTGCCAGCAGTTTAAAGGTTGGGACCAGATGGTCCTTC,CASSLKVGTRWSF
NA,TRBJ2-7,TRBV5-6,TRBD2,TGTGCCAGCAGCTTCCAGCGGGGGGGCCTAAAAGAGCAGTACTTC,CASSFQRGGLKEQYF
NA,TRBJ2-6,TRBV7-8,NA,TGTGCCAGCAGCTCCCGGACGGACCGTTCTGGGGCCAACGTCCTGACTTTC,CASSSRTDRSGANVLTF
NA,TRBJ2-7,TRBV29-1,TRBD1,TGCAGCGGCTCGGGCGGACAGGGGAGGCGGGAGCAGTACTTC,CSGSGGQGRREQYF
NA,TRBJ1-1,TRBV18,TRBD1,TGTGCCAGCTCACCACGACAGGGGGCGGGAACTGAAGCTTTCTTT,CASSPRQGAGTEAFF
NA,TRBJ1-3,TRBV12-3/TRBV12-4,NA,TGTGCCAGCAGTTTAGGTCTGGAGGACACCATATATTTT,CASSLGLEDTIYF
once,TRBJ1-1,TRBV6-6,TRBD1,TGTGCCAGCAGCGCCCCAGGGGACAGAGGCACTGAAGCTTTCTTT,CASSAPGDRGTEAFF
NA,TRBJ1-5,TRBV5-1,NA,TGCGCCAGCAGCTTGGCTGGGAATCAGCCCCAGCATTTT,CASSLAGNQPQHF
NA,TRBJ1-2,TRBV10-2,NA,TGCGCCAGCAGTGAGGGGCAGGGTATCCTGCGCTTCTATGGCTACACCTTC,CASSEGQGILRFYGYTF
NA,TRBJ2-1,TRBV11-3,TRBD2,TGTGCCAGCAGCTCTAGCGGGAGGCAATCCTACAATGAGCAGTTCTTC,CASSSSGRQSYNEQFF
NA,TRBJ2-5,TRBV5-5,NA,TGTGCCAGCAGCGAGGGACTGGAGGAGACCCAGTACTTC,CASSEGLEETQYF
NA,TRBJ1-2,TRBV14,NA,TGTGCCAGCAGCCAAGCGTTATATGGCTACACCTTC,CASSQALYGYTF
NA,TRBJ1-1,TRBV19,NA,TGTGCCAGTAGTATAGCGAGGACAGACGAAGCTTTCTTT,CASSIARTDEAFF
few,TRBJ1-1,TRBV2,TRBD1,TGTGCCAGCAGTCCCAGGGGGGAAGGGACTGAAGCTTTCTTT,CASSPRGEGTEAFF
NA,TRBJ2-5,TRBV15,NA,TGTGCCACCAGCCCCCTGGGGATCTTCCAAGAGACCCAGTACTTC,CATSPLGIFQETQYF
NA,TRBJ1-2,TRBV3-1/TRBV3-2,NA,TGTGCCAGCAGCCAAGTCCGGGCGGGCTACACCTTC,CASSQVRAGYTF
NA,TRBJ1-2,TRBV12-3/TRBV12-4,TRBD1,TGTGCCAGCGGGGGACAGGGCCTCTATGGCTACACCTTC,CASGGQGLYGYTF
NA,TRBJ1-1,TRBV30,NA,TGTGCCTGGACGACAGGAGTGAACACTGAAGCTTTCTTT,CAWTTGVNTEAFF
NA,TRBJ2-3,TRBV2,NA,TGTGCCAGCACCCGACAGCTCACAGATACGCAGTATTTT,CASTRQLTDTQYF
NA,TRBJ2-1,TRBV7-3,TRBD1,TGTGCCAGCAGCTTATTAGGGGGCCGGGGTGAGCAGTTCTTC,CASSLLGGRGEQFF
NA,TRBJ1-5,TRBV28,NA,TGTGCCAGCACCGAGGGCGGAGACCCTAGCAATCAGCCCCAGCATTTT,CASTEGGDPSNQPQHF
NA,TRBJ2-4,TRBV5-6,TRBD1,TGTGCCAGCAGCTTAGGGACAGTACTAGCCAAAAACATTCAGTACTTC,CASSLGTVLAKNIQYF